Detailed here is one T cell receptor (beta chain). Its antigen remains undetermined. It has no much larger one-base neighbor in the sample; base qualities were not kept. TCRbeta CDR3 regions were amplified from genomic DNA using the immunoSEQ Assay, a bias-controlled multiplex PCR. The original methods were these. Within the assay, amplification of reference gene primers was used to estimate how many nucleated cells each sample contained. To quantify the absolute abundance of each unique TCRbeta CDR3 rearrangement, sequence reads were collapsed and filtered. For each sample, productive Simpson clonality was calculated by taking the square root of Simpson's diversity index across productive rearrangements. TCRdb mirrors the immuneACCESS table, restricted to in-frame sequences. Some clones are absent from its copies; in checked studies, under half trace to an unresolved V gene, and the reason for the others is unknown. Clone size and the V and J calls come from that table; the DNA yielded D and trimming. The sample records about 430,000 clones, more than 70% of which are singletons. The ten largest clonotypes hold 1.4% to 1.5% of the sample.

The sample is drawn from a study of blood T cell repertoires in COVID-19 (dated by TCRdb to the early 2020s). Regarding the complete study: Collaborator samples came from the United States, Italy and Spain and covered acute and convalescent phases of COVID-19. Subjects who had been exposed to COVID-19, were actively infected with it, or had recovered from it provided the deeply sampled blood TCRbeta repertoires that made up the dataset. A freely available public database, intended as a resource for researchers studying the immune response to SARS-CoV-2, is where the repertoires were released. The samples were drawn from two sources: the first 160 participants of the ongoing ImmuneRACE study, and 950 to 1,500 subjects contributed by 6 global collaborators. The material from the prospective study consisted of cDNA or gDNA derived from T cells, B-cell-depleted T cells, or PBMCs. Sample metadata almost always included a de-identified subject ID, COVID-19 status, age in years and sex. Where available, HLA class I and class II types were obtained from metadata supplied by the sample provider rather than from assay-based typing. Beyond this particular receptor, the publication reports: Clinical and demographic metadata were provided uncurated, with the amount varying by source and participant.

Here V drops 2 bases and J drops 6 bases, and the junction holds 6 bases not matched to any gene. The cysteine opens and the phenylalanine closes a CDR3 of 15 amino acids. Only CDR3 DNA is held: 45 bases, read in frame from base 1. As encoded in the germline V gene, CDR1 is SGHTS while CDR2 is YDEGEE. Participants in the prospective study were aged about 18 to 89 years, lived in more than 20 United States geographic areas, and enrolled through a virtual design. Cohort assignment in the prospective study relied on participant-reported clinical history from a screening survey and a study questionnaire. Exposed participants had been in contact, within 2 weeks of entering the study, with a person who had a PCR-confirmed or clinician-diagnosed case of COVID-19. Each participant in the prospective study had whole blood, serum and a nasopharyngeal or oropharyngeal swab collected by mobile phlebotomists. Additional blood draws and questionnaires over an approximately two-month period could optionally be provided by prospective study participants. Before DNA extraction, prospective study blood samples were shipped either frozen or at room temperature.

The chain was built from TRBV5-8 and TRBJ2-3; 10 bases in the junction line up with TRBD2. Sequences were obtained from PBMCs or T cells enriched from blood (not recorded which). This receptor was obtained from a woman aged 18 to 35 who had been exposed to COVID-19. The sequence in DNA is TGTGCCAGCAGCTTAGGGACTAGCGCTCTCGATACGCAGTATTTT. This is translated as CASSLGTSALDTQYF.